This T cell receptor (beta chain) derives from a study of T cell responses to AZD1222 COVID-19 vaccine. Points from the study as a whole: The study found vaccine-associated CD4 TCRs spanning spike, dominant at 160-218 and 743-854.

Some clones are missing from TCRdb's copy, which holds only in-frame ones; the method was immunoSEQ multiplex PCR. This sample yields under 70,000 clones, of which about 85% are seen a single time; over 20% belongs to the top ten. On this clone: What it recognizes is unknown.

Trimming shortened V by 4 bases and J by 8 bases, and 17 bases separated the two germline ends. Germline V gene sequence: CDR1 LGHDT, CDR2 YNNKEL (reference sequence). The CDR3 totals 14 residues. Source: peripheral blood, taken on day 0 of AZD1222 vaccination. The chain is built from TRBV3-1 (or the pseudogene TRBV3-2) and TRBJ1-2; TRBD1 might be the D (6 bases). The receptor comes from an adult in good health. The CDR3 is CASSPYEGGEGYTF. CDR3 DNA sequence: TGTGCCAGCAGCCCGTACGAAGGGGGTGAGGGCTACACCTTC.